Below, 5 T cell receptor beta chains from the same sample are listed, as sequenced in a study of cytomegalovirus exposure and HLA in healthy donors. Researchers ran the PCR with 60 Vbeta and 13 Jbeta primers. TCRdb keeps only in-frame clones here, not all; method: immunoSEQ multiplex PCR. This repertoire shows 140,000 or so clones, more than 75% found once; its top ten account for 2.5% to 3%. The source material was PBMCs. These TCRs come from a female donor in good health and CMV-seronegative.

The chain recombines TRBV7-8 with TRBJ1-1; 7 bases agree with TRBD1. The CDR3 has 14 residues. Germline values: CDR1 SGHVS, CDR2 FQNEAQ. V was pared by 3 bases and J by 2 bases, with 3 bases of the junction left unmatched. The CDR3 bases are TGTGCCAGCAGCTTCCGGGACAGCAACACTGAAGCTTTCTTT. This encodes CASSFRDSNTEAFF.

The CDR3 coding sequence is TGCAGCGTTGAAGATCGACTAGCGGGAGGATCCTACGAGCAGTACTTC. Protein: CSVEDRLAGGSYEQYF. The chain uses TRBV29-1 and TRBJ2-5, with 13 positions matching TRBD2. The DNA end is more similar to TRBJ2-7, so the J call may be wrong. Germline loops: CDR1 SQVTM, CDR2 ANQGSEA. The CDR3 is 16 amino acids.

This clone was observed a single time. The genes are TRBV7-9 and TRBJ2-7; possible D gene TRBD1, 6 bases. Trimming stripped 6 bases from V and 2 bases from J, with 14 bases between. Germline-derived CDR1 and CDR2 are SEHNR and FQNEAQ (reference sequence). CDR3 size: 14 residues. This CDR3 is CASRPRQAPYEQYF. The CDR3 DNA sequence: TGTGCCAGCAGACCCAGACAGGCACCCTACGAGCAGTACTTC.

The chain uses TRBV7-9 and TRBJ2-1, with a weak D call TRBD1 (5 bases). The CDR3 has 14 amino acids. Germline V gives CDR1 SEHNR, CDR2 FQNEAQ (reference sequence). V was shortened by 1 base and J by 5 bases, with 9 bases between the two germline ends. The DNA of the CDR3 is TGTGCCAGCAGCTTAGACACAGGAGACAATGAGCAGTTCTTC. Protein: CASSLDTGDNEQFF.

Here the CDR3 reads CASSWWNSGGYTF. The CDR3 DNA reads TGTGCCAGCAGCTGGTGGAACAGCGGTGGCTACACCTTC. This chain connects TRBV5-8 to TRBJ1-2; D is uncertain. V shed 3 bases and J shed 7 bases, with 13 bases lying between them. CDR1 is SGHTS, CDR2 YDEGEE, per germline. The CDR3 has 13 residues.